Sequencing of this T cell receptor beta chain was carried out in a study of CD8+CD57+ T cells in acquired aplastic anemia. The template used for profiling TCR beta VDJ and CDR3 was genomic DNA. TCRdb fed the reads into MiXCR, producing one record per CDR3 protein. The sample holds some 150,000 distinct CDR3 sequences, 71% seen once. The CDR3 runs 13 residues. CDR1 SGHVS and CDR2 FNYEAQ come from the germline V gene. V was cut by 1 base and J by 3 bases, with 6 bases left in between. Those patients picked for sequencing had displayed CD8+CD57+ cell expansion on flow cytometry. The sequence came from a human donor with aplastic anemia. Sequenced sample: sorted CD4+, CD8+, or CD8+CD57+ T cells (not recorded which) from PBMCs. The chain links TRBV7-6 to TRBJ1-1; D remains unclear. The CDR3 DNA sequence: TGTGCCAGCAGCTTAGAGACCGACACTGAAGCTTTCTTT. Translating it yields CASSLETDTEAFF.